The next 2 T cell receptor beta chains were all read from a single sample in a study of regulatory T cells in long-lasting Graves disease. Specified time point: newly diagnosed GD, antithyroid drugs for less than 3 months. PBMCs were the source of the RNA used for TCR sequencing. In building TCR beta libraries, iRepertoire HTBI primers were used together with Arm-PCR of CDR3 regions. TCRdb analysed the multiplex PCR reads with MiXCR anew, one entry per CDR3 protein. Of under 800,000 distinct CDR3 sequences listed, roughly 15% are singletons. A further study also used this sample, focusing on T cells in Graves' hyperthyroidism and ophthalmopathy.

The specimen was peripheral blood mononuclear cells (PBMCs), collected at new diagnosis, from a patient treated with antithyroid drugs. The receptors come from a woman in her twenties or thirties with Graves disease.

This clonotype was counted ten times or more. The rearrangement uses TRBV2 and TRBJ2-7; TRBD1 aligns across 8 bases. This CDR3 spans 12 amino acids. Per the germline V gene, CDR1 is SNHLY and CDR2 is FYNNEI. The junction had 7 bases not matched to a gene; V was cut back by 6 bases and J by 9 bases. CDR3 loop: CASRGQAWGQYF. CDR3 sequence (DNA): TGTGCCAGCAGGGGACAGGCCTGGGGGCAGTACTTC.

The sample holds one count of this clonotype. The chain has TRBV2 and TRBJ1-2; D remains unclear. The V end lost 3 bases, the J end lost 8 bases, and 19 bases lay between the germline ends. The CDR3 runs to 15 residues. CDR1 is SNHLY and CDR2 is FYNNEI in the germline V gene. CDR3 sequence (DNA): TGTGCCAGCAGTGATCGAGCTGAAAACATTTGGGGCTACACCTTC. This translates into CASSDRAENIWGYTF. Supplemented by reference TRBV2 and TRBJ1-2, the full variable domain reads EPEVTQTPSHQVTQMGQEVILRCVPISNHLYFYWYRQILGQKVEFLVSFYNNEISEKSEIFDDQFSVERPDGSNFTLKIRSTKLEDSAMYFCASSDRAENIWGYTFGSGTRLTVV.